This TCR beta chain was identified during a study of radiation and T cells in renal cell carcinoma. V lost 8 bases to trimming and J lost 0 bases, with 17 bases between them. Germline V gene data show CDR1 as MNHNY and CDR2 as SVGAGI (reference sequence). This CDR3 has 16 residues. Noted treatment: treatment-naive control, cytoreductive nephrectomy. Assay: immunoSEQ multiplex PCR; the TCRdb copy retains only in-frame clones and omits some. The sample lists 20,000 to 25,000 clones, around half occurring once. The V call is TRBV6-6, the J call TRBJ2-4; no reliable D call. This specimen consisted of tumor tissue, obtained from a patient whose treatment was nephrectomy without radiotherapy. The source of this sequence is a human donor with renal cell carcinoma. In nucleotides, the CDR3 is TGTGCCAGCGAGTTAGTGGTCGAAGTAGCCAAAAACATTCAGTACTTC. This encodes CASELVVEVAKNIQYF.